This T cell receptor (beta chain) was sequenced during a study of T cell changes during pregnancy in multiple sclerosis. Data came from immunoSEQ multiplex PCR; TCRdb stores just in-frame clones and leaves some out. The sample has 50,000 to 60,000 clones, approximately 90% seen once; the top ten hold under 2.5%. The CDR3 extends over 15 amino acids. Looked up from germline, CDR1 is ENHRY and CDR2 is SYGVKD. V lost 4 bases to trimming and J lost 2 bases; unmatched junction nucleotides: 4. The source was peripheral blood, collected in the first trimester of pregnancy. The chain carries TRBV10-3 and TRBJ1-3; 8 bases agree with TRBD1. The receptor's source is a female donor in good health, enrolled as a control in a pregnancy study. The CDR3 DNA follows: TGTGCCATCAGTGGGCAACAGGGGGCTGGAAACACCATATATTTT. Translating gives CAISGQQGAGNTIYF.